This entry lists 25 T cell receptor beta chains sequenced from one sample in a study of T cells expressing NK-cell markers (TCRdb year 2020). The library was produced with 5' RACE. Instrument used: Illumina HiSeq 2000. TCRdb reprocessed the raw reads; every CDR3 protein sequence is a single record, and DNA is not supplied. For this sample, the table gives a few hundred thousand distinct CDR3 sequences. Approximately 3.6% of the sample comes from the top ten. Sequencing was done on a sample of blood T cells: a sorted CD56 or NKG2C T cell subset, CD4+ or CD8+ T cells, or bulk PBMC T cells (not recorded which). These receptors all stem from a man aged 18 to 30 in good health. Donor details come from another sample of the same person, matched by shared clones.

This chain connects TRBV27 to TRBJ1-1; the D gene TCRdb calls, TRBD1, cannot be checked with no DNA. CDR3 length equals 15 residues. Germline V lookup: CDR1 MNHEY, CDR2 SMNVEV (reference sequence). This CDR3 is CASSLSRGGYTEAFF.

The chain combines TRBV28 with TRBJ2-4; TCRdb gives TRBD1 as the D gene, but with no DNA this cannot be confirmed. Germline loops: CDR1 MDHEN, CDR2 SYDVKM. The CDR3 loop spans 11 amino acids. This CDR3 reads CASRDRHIQYF.

This chain connects TRBV10-3 to TRBJ2-2. The V gene's germline CDR1 is ENHRY and CDR2 SYGVKD. This CDR3 is 16 amino acids long. CDR3: CAISAASSTNTGELFF.

Here the CDR3 reads CASGFMAGERTGELFF. The chain recombines TRBV12-5 with TRBJ2-2; the TCRdb call, TRBD2, lacks DNA for checking. Per germline, CDR1 LGHNT and CDR2 FRNRAP. CDR3 length: 16 residues.

The rearrangement joins TRBV20-1 to TRBJ2-1; TCRdb's assignment of TRBD2 cannot be checked, as there is no DNA. Germline CDR1 reads DFQATT; CDR2 reads SNEGSKA (reference sequence). This CDR3 is 15 amino acids long. CDR3 sequence reads: CSARVAGGVGNEQFF.

The chain has TRBV2 and TRBJ1-1. CDR1 and CDR2 (germline): SNHLY, FYNNEI. There are 11 residues in the CDR3. CDR3 loop: CASKVNTEAFF.

The chain joins TRBV7-2 to TRBJ2-5. The CDR3 length is 11 residues. Germline CDR1 is SGHTA and CDR2 is FQGNSA. CDR3 amino acids: CASRLGETQYF.

This sequence joins TRBV28 and TRBJ2-7; TCRdb picks TRBD1, but there is no DNA to check that call. Looked up from germline, CDR1 is MDHEN and CDR2 is SYDVKM. The CDR3 runs 13 residues. The chain's CDR3 is CATHATQGSEQYF. The full variable domain, with the rest looked up from reference TRBV28 and TRBJ2-7, is DVKVTQSSRYLVKRTGEKVFLECVQDMDHENMFWYRQDPGLGLRLIYFSYDVKMKEKGDIPEGYSVSREKKERFSLILESASTNQTSMYLCATHATQGSEQYFGPGTRLTVT.

The chain has TRBV10-3 and TRBJ2-2; as DNA is missing, the TRBD1 call by TCRdb cannot be tested. The CDR3 covers 16 residues. Looked up from germline, CDR1 is ENHRY and CDR2 is SYGVKD. CDR3: CAIRTPGQANTGELFF.

The V call is TRBV5-1, the J call TRBJ2-2; TCRdb reports TRBD1, a call that lacks DNA to check it against. The CDR3 is 17 residues long. Germline lookup yields CDR1 SGHRS and CDR2 YFSETQ. The CDR3 loop reads CASSLAGRGTDTGELFF. Full variable domain (missing parts from reference TRBV5-1 and TRBJ2-2): KAGVTQTPRYLIKTRGQQVTLSCSPISGHRSVSWYQQTPGQGLQFLFEYFSETQRNKGNFPGRFSGRQFSNSRSEMNVSTLELGDSALYLCASSLAGRGTDTGELFFGEGSRLTVL.

This chain uses TRBV20-1 with TRBJ1-1; TCRdb names TRBD1, which stays unverified in the absence of DNA. The CDR3 totals 12 residues. Germline CDR1 reads DFQATT; CDR2 reads SNEGSKA (reference sequence). The CDR3 is CSAPDMKAEAFF.

The chain employs TRBV6-6 and TRBJ2-5. Germline CDR1 is MNHNY and CDR2 is SVGAGI (reference sequence). The CDR3 spans 13 residues. CDR3 loop: CASRKRGQETQYF.

The rearrangement joins TRBV27 to TRBJ2-1; without DNA, the TCRdb call of TRBD1 cannot be checked. Germline V CDR1 and CDR2: MNHEY, SMNVEV (reference sequence). The CDR3 is made up of 12 amino acids. The CDR3 sequence: CASSPPTAEQFF.

The chain has TRBV5-1 and TRBJ1-5. From germline, CDR1 is SGHRS and CDR2 YFSETQ. The CDR3 covers 14 residues. The CDR3 protein is CASSPEGGGQPQHF.

The V and J genes are TRBV5-5 and TRBJ2-3. CDR1 and CDR2 (germline): SGHKS, YYEKEE (reference sequence). The CDR3 consists of 11 residues. The CDR3: CASSLQVAQYF.

J is TRBJ2-1 and V is TRBV12-3 or TRBV12-4; the TRBD2 assignment by TCRdb is unverifiable without DNA. This CDR3 is built from 16 residues. CDR3 in amino acids: CASSPRGLELNNEQFF.

The V gene is TRBV20-1, the J gene TRBJ2-7; TCRdb's assignment of TRBD2 cannot be checked, as there is no DNA. CDR1 and CDR2 from the germline V gene are DFQATT and SNEGSKA (reference sequence). The CDR3 loop spans 15 amino acids. The CDR3 sequence: CSARVCLVAICEQYF.

The chain has TRBV5-1 and TRBJ2-1; TCRdb indicates TRBD2, and absent DNA this call remains unverified. The CDR3 contains 17 residues. The germline gives CDR1 SGHRS, CDR2 YFSETQ. The CDR3 here is CASSLFDSGGPYNEQFF. The full variable domain, its missing parts supplied by reference TRBV5-1 and TRBJ2-1, is KAGVTQTPRYLIKTRGQQVTLSCSPISGHRSVSWYQQTPGQGLQFLFEYFSETQRNKGNFPGRFSGRQFSNSRSEMNVSTLELGDSALYLCASSLFDSGGPYNEQFFGPGTRLTVL.

This CDR3 is CASTGLFQATGELFF. The genes are TRBV27 and TRBJ2-2. CDR1 is MNHEY and CDR2 is SMNVEV in the germline V gene (reference sequence). The CDR3 is 15 amino acids.

This chain uses TRBV27 with TRBJ2-1. The CDR3 is made up of 13 amino acids. Germline loops: CDR1 MNHEY, CDR2 SMNVEV (reference sequence). The CDR3 loop reads CASSLVLSDEQFF.

The gene calls are TRBV2 and TRBJ1-4; TCRdb reports TRBD1, a call that lacks DNA to check it against. The CDR3 is 16 residues long. From germline, CDR1 is SNHLY and CDR2 FYNNEI. The CDR3 loop reads CASERQGGSTNEKLFF.

The rearrangement joins TRBV10-3 to TRBJ2-5; TCRdb returns TRBD2, unconfirmable since there is no DNA. Germline V gene data show CDR1 as ENHRY and CDR2 as SYGVKD. This CDR3 comprises 14 residues. The CDR3 loop is CATSEAETRETQYF.

The J gene is TRBJ2-7, the V gene TRBV4-3; TCRdb calls TRBD2, which cannot be checked without DNA. CDR3 size: 16 residues. Germline V CDR1 and CDR2: LGHNA, YSLEER. This chain's CDR3 is CASSRGLAGGPGEQYF.

V and J are TRBV28 and TRBJ1-4. Germline values: CDR1 MDHEN, CDR2 SYDVKM. CDR3 size: 14 residues. This CDR3 reads CASSFDLGDEKLFF.

V usage is TRBV12-3 or TRBV12-4 and J usage is TRBJ2-5; TCRdb picks TRBD1, but there is no DNA to check that call. The CDR3 has 15 residues. The CDR3 loop is CASSLRQGILETQYF.